These 17 T cell receptor beta chains came from one sample sequenced in a study of beta chain features in type 1 diabetes. The study reverse transcribed the entire isolated RNA, so it sequenced expressed TCRB transcripts. Clones were sequenced by immunoSEQ multiplex PCR, and TCRdb holds only the in-frame ones, with some missing. This sample has around 200,000 clones, with roughly an eighth found just once. Sequencing used central memory CD4+ T cells from blood. All receptors derive from a woman between 18 and 29 years old in good health.

This clone came up a few times. The chain carries TRBV19 and TRBJ2-1, with 9 positions matching TRBD2. The CDR3 runs 16 residues. The V gene end was trimmed by 7 bases and the J gene end by 4 bases; junction bases not matched to a gene: 11. Germline V gene data show CDR1 as LNHDA and CDR2 as SQIVND (reference sequence). The CDR3 nucleotides read TGTGCCAGTACCCCGGCTAGCGGGATAATTTACAATGAGCAGTTCTTC. Protein: CASTPASGIIYNEQFF.

The rearrangement joins TRBV30 to TRBJ1-4, with D possibly being TRBD1 (6 bases). Germline V gives CDR1 GTSNPN, CDR2 SVGIG (reference sequence). V shed 5 bases and J shed 3 bases, with 7 bases lying between them. This CDR3 comprises 12 residues. For the CDR3, the DNA is TGTGCCTGGGAGGGGGCTAATGAAAAACTGTTTTTT. Protein product: CAWEGANEKLFF.

This clone showed up just a few times. This rearrangement joins TRBV29-1 to TRBJ1-2, with unresolved D. The CDR3 has 12 residues. Germline CDR1 is SQVTM and CDR2 is ANQGSEA. The V gene lost 7 bases and the J gene lost 8 bases, with 17 bases spanning the gap. This CDR3 is CSAVQTSEGYTF. For the CDR3, the DNA is TGCAGCGCCGTACAGACCTCTGAAGGCTACACCTTC. Variable domain in full (rest from reference TRBV29-1 and TRBJ1-2): SAVISQKPSRDICQRGTSLTIQCQVDSQVTMMFWYRQQPGQSLTLIATANQGSEATYESGFVIDKFPISRPNLTFSTLTVSNMSPEDSSIYLCSAVQTSEGYTFGSGTRLTVV.

V usage is TRBV25-1 and J usage is TRBJ2-1, with D maybe TRBD1 (6 bases). Trimming removed 5 bases from V and 8 bases from J, with 13 bases in between. The CDR3 consists of 13 residues. Germline V gene data show CDR1 as MGHDK and CDR2 as SYGVNS. CDR3 nucleotide sequence: TGTGCCAGCAGTTACAGGGAAGGAGATGAGCAGTTCTTC. This sequence encodes CASSYREGDEQFF.

This clone was counted only a few times. V is TRBV29-1 and J is TRBJ2-2; 8 bases fit TRBD2. Per germline, CDR1 SQVTM and CDR2 ANQGSEA. The ends lost 3 bases at V and 6 bases at J; junction bases unmatched: 3. The CDR3 totals 13 residues. This chain's CDR3 is CSVDGLAAGELFF. DNA for the CDR3: TGCAGCGTTGATGGACTAGCCGCCGGGGAGCTGTTTTTT.

The rearrangement links TRBV5-6 to TRBJ2-5; D uncertain. The CDR3 is 13 residues long. Trimming left V 0 bases short and J 5 bases short, with 8 bases between. CDR1 and CDR2 (germline): SGHDT, YYEEEE. CDR3 sequence reads: CASSLEIQETQYF. CDR3 coding DNA: TGTGCCAGCAGCTTGGAAATACAGGAGACCCAGTACTTC.

V gene TRBV28 combines with J gene TRBJ1-5; maybe TRBD1 (6 bases). The CDR3 covers 16 residues. Germline V gene lookup returns CDR1 MDHEN and CDR2 SYDVKM. V was pared by 3 bases and J by 10 bases, with 22 bases between. Here the CDR3 DNA reads TGTGCCAGCAGTTTGAACCCACAGGGTATTTCTCGTCCCCAGCATTTT. It translates to CASSLNPQGISRPQHF.

This clone was observed a handful of times. The chain couples TRBV15 to TRBJ1-2; D is unclear. The CDR3 has 11 residues. Trimming took off 1 base at V and 8 bases at J, with 5 bases between the two ends. Per germline, CDR1 LNHNV and CDR2 YYDKDF (reference sequence). The CDR3 nucleotides are TGTGCCACCAGCAGAGGGGCGGGCTACACCTTC. It codes for CATSRGAGYTF.

The chain employs TRBV29-1 and TRBJ2-5; 7 nucleotides match TRBD2. This CDR3 region has 13 residues. Germline V gene sequence: CDR1 SQVTM, CDR2 ANQGSEA. J gave up 5 bases and V 3 bases, and 6 bases lay outside the gene matches. The CDR3 reads CSVERQRGETQYF. The CDR3 DNA is TGCAGCGTTGAGAGACAGCGGGGTGAGACCCAGTACTTC.

The table lists this clone with a few counts. The chain couples TRBV6-5 to TRBJ1-2; D is perhaps TRBD1 (5 bases). Trimming pared 2 bases from V and 5 bases from J, leaving 9 bases between. This CDR3 contains 13 residues. Per the germline V gene, CDR1 is MNHEY and CDR2 is SVGAGI. CDR3 residues: CASSYDRTYGYTF. The CDR3 region has the DNA TGTGCCAGCAGTTACGACAGAACTTATGGCTACACCTTC.

V gene TRBV15 combines with J gene TRBJ2-1; D remains ambiguous. Trimming removed 0 bases at V and 7 bases at J, with 4 bases between. Germline V gene sequence: CDR1 LNHNV, CDR2 YYDKDF (reference sequence). The CDR3 sequence is 12 residues long. In nucleotides, the CDR3 is TGTGCCACCAGCAGAGAACTAAATGAGCAGTTCTTC. Encoded protein: CATSRELNEQFF.

V and J are TRBV28 and TRBJ2-7; the match to TRBD2 covers 12 bases. Trimming removed 9 bases from V and 0 bases from J; junction bases left unmatched: 9. Germline CDR1 is MDHEN and CDR2 is SYDVKM. This CDR3 region has 16 residues. This CDR3 reads CASRLAGALRSYEQYF. Here the CDR3 DNA reads TGTGCCAGTAGACTAGCGGGAGCCCTCCGCTCCTACGAGCAGTACTTC.

A few counts support this clone. The chain employs TRBV7-9 and TRBJ2-7, with 9 bases fitting TRBD2. Losses at the gene ends were 6 bases for V and 0 bases for J; bases not matched to a gene: 3. The CDR3 runs 14 residues. CDR1 SEHNR and CDR2 FQNEAQ come from the germline V gene (reference sequence). CDR3 sequence: CASSYSGSSYEQYF. The CDR3 DNA is TGTGCCAGCAGTTATAGCGGGAGCTCCTACGAGCAGTACTTC. Full variable domain (outside the CDR3, taken from reference TRBV7-9 and TRBJ2-7): DTGVSQNPRHKITKRGQNVTFRCDPISEHNRLYWYRQTLGQGPEFLTYFQNEAQLEKSRLLSDRFSAERPKGSFSTLEIQRTEQGDSAMYLCASSYSGSSYEQYFGPGTRLTVT.

The chain combines TRBV30 with TRBJ1-4, with no clear D. There are 15 residues in the CDR3. V gave up 0 bases and J gave up 0 bases, with 8 bases separating them. The germline CDR1 and CDR2 sequences are GTSNPN and SVGIG (reference sequence). CDR3 loop: CAWSVGTATNEKLFF. In nucleotides, the CDR3 is TGTGCCTGGAGTGTAGGAACAGCAACTAATGAAAAACTGTTTTTT.

This clone was seen more than once but under ten times. This rearrangement joins TRBV5-1 to TRBJ2-3, with D perhaps matching TRBD1 (5 bases). CDR3 length equals 15 residues. The V and J ends lost 5 bases and 4 bases respectively, with 17 bases between them. Germline CDR1 SGHRS, CDR2 YFSETQ. The CDR3 nucleotides are TGCGCCAGCAGTCGGAATACAGGAGCCCCAGATACGCAGTATTTT. Protein product: CASSRNTGAPDTQYF.

This clone turned up a few times. This CDR3 is also generated by other DNA sequences in the sample. J is TRBJ1-5 and V is TRBV6-5; D not resolved. V was shortened by 2 bases and J by 6 bases, with 8 bases between the two germline ends. The CDR3 spans 13 residues. The germline CDR1 and CDR2 sequences are MNHEY and SVGAGI. The CDR3 here is CASSYREGQPQHF. DNA of the CDR3: TGTGCCAGCAGTTACCGGGAGGGTCAGCCCCAGCATTTT.

This chain uses TRBV28 with TRBJ1-2; D is perhaps TRBD1 (5 bases). Germline V gene sequence: CDR1 MDHEN, CDR2 SYDVKM. Between the trimmed V and J ends, which lost 8 bases and 0 bases, there was a span of 19 bases. This CDR3 contains 16 residues. CDR3 coding DNA: TGTGCCAGCGGGGTTACGGGGGTAGGATCTAACTATGGCTACACCTTC. This sequence encodes CASGVTGVGSNYGYTF.